These T cell receptor beta chains were read from a single sample in a study of T cell clones after liver transplantation. Data came from immunoSEQ multiplex PCR; TCRdb stores just in-frame clones and leaves some out. The profile shows about 71,000 clones, roughly 80% of them singletons. Here the sequenced sample was CD4+ T cells from blood, taken 12 months after liver transplant. The receptor source for this set is a human patient who received a liver transplant. The graft donor may be the source of some T cells. Each CDR3 is given with its conserved first and last residue. Fields, in order: clone size, J gene, D gene, V gene, CDR3 DNA, CDR3 protein. D genes are given only for firm matches. Clone sizes are given selectively: once, few, many, or a class where the clone is expanded.

>many|TRBJ2-1|.|TRBV5-4
TGTGCCAGCAGCTTGGAGGTCAATGAGCAGTTCTTC
CASSLEVNEQFF
>.|TRBJ2-7|.|TRBV2
TGTGCCAGCAGTAGAGAGGCAGGGCGGTGGGACGAGCAGTACTTC
CASSREAGRWDEQYF
>.|TRBJ2-3|TRBD2|TRBV7-2
TGTGCCAGCAGCGACCCTTTACTAGCGGGCACAGATACGCAGTATTTT
CASSDPLLAGTDTQYF
>once|TRBJ2-7|TRBD2|TRBV5-4
TGTGCCAGCAGCGCAGCTAGCGGGAGGCTCTACGAGCAGTACTTC
CASSAASGRLYEQYF
>once|TRBJ1-1|.|TRBV2
TGTGCCACCCACAGAGCTAGGGTGGAGGGCAGTGAAGCTTTCTTT
CATHRARVEGSEAFF
>.|TRBJ1-3|TRBD1|TRBV5-6
TGTGCCAGCAGCTCGGGACAGCCGATCTCTGGAAACACCATATATTTT
CASSSGQPISGNTIYF
>.|TRBJ1-1|.|TRBV28
TGTGCCAGCACCCCGTCCTTGTCAAACACTGAAGCTTTCTTT
CASTPSLSNTEAFF
>.|TRBJ2-1|TRBD1|TRBV5-1
TGCGCCAGCAGCCCCGGGACAGATTACAATGAGCAGTTCTTC
CASSPGTDYNEQFF
>.|TRBJ2-7|.|TRBV6-5
TGTGCCAGCAGTTATAATCGGGGGCCAGGGTACGAGCAGTACTTC
CASSYNRGPGYEQYF
>.|TRBJ2-5|.|TRBV6-1
TGTGCCAGCAACAGGCGTGGACAAGAGACCCAGTACTTC
CASNRRGQETQYF
>.|TRBJ1-2|.|TRBV6-6
TGTGCCAGCAGTCCCGCAAACAGGGCCTATGGCTACACCTTC
CASSPANRAYGYTF
>.|TRBJ2-7|.|TRBV14
TGTGCCAGCAGCCAATCTCTCCCGAGGGAGCAGTACTTC
CASSQSLPREQYF
>.|TRBJ1-3|.|TRBV18
TGTGCCAGCTCACCACCGGAGGGGCCCTCTGGAAACACCATATATTTT
CASSPPEGPSGNTIYF
>.|TRBJ1-2|.|TRBV5-1
TGTGCCAGCAGCTTGCGGGGATATGGCTACACCTTC
CASSLRGYGYTF
>.|TRBJ1-5|.|TRBV6-5
TGTGCCAGCAGGAAGGAGGGGAACCAGCCCCAGCATTTT
CASRKEGNQPQHF
>.|TRBJ2-2|.|TRBV7-8
TGTGCCAGCAGCCCGCGGGGACAGAACACCGGGGAGCTGTTTTTT
CASSPRGQNTGELFF
>.|TRBJ2-7|.|TRBV6-5
TGTGCCAGCAGTTATGGGGGTTCCTACGAGCAGTACTTC
CASSYGGSYEQYF
>.|TRBJ2-3|.|TRBV5-4
TGTGCCAGCAGCTTTAAGGGGGGCACAGATACGCAGTATTTT
CASSFKGGTDTQYF
>.|TRBJ1-1|TRBD1|TRBV27
TGTGCCAGCAGTTTCCCGCCCACAGGGGGACGCACTGAAGCTTTCTTT
CASSFPPTGGRTEAFF
>.|TRBJ2-7|.|TRBV6-4
TGTGCCAGCAGTGTCATGAGTGGGCTCTCCTACGAGCAGTACTTC
CASSVMSGLSYEQYF
>.|TRBJ2-2|TRBD1|TRBV6-5
TGTGCCAGCAGGCCTCGACAGGGAACCGGGGAGCTGTTTTTT
CASRPRQGTGELFF
>.|TRBJ1-1|.|TRBV13
TGTGCCAGCAGCCCCCCTTCGGGGGCCATGAACACTGAAGCTTTCTTT
CASSPPSGAMNTEAFF
>.|TRBJ2-1|.|TRBV19
TGTGCCAGTAGTATTCTCGGCGGATCCTACAATGAGCAGTTCTTC
CASSILGGSYNEQFF
>.|TRBJ1-3|.|TRBV4-1
TGCGCCAGCAGCCAAGCAACTGGAAACACCATATATTTT
CASSQATGNTIYF
>few|TRBJ2-6|.|TRBV7-2
TGTGCCAGCAGCTCGGTTAGCTCTGGGGCCAACGTCCTGACTTTC
CASSSVSSGANVLTF
>.|TRBJ1-3|.|TRBV9
TGTGCCAGCAGCGGCTACCGGGACAACTCTGGAAACACCATATATTTT
CASSGYRDNSGNTIYF
>few|TRBJ1-1|.|TRBV6-5
TGTGCCAGCAGTTCCGGACGGACCCAGAACACTGAAGCTTTCTTT
CASSSGRTQNTEAFF
>.|TRBJ2-5|TRBD2|TRBV2
TGTGCCAGCAGGGGCGGACTAGCGGGAGGCGGGGCCCAGTACTTC
CASRGGLAGGGAQYF